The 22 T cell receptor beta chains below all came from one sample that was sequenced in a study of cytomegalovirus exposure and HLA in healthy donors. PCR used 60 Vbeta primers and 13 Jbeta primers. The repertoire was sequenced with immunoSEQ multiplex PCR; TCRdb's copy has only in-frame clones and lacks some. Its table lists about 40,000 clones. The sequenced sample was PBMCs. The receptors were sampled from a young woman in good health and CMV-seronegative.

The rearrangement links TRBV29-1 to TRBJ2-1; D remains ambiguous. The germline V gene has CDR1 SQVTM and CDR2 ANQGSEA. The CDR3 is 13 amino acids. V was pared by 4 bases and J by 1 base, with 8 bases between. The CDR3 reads CSVGADSYNEQFF. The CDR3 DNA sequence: TGCAGCGTTGGTGCGGATTCCTACAATGAGCAGTTCTTC.

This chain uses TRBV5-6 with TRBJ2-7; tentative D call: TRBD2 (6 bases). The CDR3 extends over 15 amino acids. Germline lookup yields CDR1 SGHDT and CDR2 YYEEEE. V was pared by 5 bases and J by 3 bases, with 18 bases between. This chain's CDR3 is CASSHRWRGGYEQYF. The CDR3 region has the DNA TGTGCCAGCAGTCATAGGTGGAGGGGAGGCTACGAGCAGTACTTC.

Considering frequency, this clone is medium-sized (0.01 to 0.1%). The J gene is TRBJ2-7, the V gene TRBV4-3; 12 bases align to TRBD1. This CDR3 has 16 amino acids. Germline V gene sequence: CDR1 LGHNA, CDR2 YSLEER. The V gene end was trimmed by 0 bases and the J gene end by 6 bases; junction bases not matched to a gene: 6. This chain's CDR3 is CASSQDTGTGGSEQYF. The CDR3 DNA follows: TGCGCCAGCAGCCAAGACACCGGGACAGGGGGCTCCGAGCAGTACTTC.

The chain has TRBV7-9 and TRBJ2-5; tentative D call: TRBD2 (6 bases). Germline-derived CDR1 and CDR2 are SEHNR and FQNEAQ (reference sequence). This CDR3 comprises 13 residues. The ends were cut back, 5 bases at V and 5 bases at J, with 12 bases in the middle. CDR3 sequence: CASSMGLLETQYF. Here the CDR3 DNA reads TGTGCCAGCAGCATGGGACTGCTCGAGACCCAGTACTTC.

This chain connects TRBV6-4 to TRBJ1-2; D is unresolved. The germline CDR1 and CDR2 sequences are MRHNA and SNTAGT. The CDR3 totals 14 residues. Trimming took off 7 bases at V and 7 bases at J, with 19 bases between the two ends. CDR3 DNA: TGTGCCAGCACACTAGAACACGGCACGAGTGGCTACACCTTC. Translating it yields CASTLEHGTSGYTF.

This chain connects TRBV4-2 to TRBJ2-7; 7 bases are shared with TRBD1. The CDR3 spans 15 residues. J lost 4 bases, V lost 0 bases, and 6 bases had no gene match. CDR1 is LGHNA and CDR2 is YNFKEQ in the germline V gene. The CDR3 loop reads CASSQEPGRGYEQYF. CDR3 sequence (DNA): TGTGCCAGCAGCCAAGAGCCGGGCAGGGGGTACGAGCAGTACTTC.

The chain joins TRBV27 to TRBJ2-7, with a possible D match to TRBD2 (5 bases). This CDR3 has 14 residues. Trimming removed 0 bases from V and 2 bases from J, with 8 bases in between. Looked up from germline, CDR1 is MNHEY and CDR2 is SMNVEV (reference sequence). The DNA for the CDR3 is TGTGCCAGCAGTTTATCGAGCGGCCCCTACGAGCAGTACTTC. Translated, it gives CASSLSSGPYEQYF.

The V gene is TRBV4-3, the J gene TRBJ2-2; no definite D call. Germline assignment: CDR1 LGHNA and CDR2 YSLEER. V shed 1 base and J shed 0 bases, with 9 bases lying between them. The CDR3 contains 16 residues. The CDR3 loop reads CASSQGRLANTGELFF. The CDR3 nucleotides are TGCGCCAGCAGCCAAGGCCGGCTAGCGAACACCGGGGAGCTGTTTTTT.

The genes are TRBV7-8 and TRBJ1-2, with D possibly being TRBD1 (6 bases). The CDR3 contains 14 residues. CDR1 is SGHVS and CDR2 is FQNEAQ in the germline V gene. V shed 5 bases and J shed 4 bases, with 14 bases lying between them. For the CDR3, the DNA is TGTGCCAGCAGCCTCCAGGGGTCGGCCTATGGCTACACCTTC. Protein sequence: CASSLQGSAYGYTF.

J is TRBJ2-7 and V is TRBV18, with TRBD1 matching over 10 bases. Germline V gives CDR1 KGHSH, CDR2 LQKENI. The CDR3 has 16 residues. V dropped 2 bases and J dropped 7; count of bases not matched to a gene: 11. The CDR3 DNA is TGTGCCAGCTCACCAGCCCCGGGACAGGGGACCCTGGAGCAGTACTTC. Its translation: CASSPAPGQGTLEQYF. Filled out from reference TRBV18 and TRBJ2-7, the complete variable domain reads NAGVMQNPRHLVRRRGQEARLRCSPMKGHSHVYWYRQLPEEGLKFMVYLQKENIIDESGMPKERFSAEFPKEGPSILRIQQVVRGDSAAYFCASSPAPGQGTLEQYFGPGTRLTVT.

The CDR3 sequence: CASSPADRPSSYNEQFF. In DNA form, the CDR3 reads TGTGCCAGCAGCCCCGCGGATCGACCTAGCTCCTACAATGAGCAGTTCTTC. The chain is built from TRBV13 and TRBJ2-1; D uncertain. Trimming removed 5 bases from V and 0 bases from J, with 17 bases in between. The CDR3 contains 17 residues. Germline V gives CDR1 PRHDT, CDR2 FYEKMQ (reference sequence). The whole variable domain, remainder taken from reference TRBV13 and TRBJ2-1, is AAGVIQSPRHLIKEKRETATLKCYPIPRHDTVYWYQQGPGQDPQFLISFYEKMQSDKGSIPDRFSAQQFSDYHSELNMSSLELGDSALYFCASSPADRPSSYNEQFFGPGTRLTVL.

For the CDR3, the DNA is TGTGCCAGCAGTGTTTCTTTGGGGCAGGGCTATGGCTACACCTTC. Amino acids: CASSVSLGQGYGYTF. The rearrangement links TRBV25-1 to TRBJ1-2; possibly TRBD1 for D (5 bases). This CDR3 is built from 15 residues. V was shortened by 4 bases and J by 4 bases, with 16 bases between the two germline ends. Per germline, CDR1 MGHDK and CDR2 SYGVNS.

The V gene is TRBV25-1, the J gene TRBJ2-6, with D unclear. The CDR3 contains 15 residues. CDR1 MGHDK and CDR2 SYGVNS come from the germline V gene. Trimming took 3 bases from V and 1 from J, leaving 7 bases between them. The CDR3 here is CASSDPASGANVLTF. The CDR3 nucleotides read TGTGCCAGCAGTGATCCCGCGTCTGGGGCCAACGTCCTGACTTTC.

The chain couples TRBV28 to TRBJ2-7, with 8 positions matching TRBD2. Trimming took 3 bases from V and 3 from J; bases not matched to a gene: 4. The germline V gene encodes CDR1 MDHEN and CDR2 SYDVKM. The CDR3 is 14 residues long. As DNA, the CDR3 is TGTGCCAGCAGTTTCTTTGCGGGAGGCTACGAGCAGTACTTC. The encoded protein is CASSFFAGGYEQYF.

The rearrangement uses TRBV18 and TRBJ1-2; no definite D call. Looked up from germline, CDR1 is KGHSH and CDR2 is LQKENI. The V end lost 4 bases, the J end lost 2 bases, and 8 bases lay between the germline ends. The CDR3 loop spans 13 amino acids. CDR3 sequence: CASSHDGNYGYTF. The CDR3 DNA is TGTGCCAGCTCACACGACGGGAACTATGGCTACACCTTC. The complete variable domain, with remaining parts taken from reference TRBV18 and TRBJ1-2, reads NAGVMQNPRHLVRRRGQEARLRCSPMKGHSHVYWYRQLPEEGLKFMVYLQKENIIDESGMPKERFSAEFPKEGPSILRIQQVVRGDSAAYFCASSHDGNYGYTFGSGTRLTVV.

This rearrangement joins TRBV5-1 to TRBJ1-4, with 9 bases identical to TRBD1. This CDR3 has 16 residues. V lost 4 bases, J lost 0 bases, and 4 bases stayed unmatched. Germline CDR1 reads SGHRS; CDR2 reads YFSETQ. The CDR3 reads CASSATGGPTNEKLFF. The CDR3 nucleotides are TGCGCCAGCAGCGCCACAGGGGGCCCAACTAATGAAAAACTGTTTTTT. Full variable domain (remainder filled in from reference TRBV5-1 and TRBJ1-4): KAGVTQTPRYLIKTRGQQVTLSCSPISGHRSVSWYQQTPGQGLQFLFEYFSETQRNKGNFPGRFSGRQFSNSRSEMNVSTLELGDSALYLCASSATGGPTNEKLFFGSGTQLSVL.

This chain's CDR3 is CASHLTGEMNTEAFF. In DNA, the CDR3 is TGTGCCAGCCACCTGACAGGGGAAATGAACACTGAAGCTTTCTTT. The chain uses TRBV6-5 and TRBJ1-1, with 8 positions matching TRBD1. The J segment lost 0 bases and the V segment lost 8 bases, leaving 8 bases of the junction unmatched. Germline V gene lookup returns CDR1 MNHEY and CDR2 SVGAGI. The CDR3 extends over 15 amino acids.

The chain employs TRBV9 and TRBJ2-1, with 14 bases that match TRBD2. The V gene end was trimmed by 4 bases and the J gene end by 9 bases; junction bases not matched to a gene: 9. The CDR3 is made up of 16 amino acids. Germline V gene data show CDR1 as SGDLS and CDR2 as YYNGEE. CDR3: CASSQASGLAGVEQFF. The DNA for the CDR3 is TGTGCCAGCAGCCAGGCCTCGGGACTAGCGGGAGTTGAGCAGTTCTTC.

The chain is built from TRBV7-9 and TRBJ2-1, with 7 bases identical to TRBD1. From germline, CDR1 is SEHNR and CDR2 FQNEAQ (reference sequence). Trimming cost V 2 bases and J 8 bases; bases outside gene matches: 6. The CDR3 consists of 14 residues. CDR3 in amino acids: CASSLLIGGDEQFF. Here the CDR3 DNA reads TGTGCCAGCAGCTTATTAATAGGGGGCGATGAGCAGTTCTTC. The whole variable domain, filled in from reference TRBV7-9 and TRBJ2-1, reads DTGVSQNPRHKITKRGQNVTFRCDPISEHNRLYWYRQTLGQGPEFLTYFQNEAQLEKSRLLSDRFSAERPKGSFSTLEIQRTEQGDSAMYLCASSLLIGGDEQFFGPGTRLTVL.

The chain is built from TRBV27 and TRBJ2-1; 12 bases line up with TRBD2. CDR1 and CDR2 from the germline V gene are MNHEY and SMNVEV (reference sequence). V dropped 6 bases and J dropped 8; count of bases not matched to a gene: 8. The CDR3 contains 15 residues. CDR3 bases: TGTGCCAGCAGATACCAGACTAGCGGGAGTTATGAGCAGTTCTTC. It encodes CASRYQTSGSYEQFF.

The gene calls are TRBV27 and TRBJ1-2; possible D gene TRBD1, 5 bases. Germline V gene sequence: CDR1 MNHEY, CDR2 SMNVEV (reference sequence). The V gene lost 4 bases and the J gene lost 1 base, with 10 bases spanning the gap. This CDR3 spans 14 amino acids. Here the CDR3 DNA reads TGTGCCAGCAGTTCCGTCCAGGGTAACTATGGCTACACCTTC. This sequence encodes CASSSVQGNYGYTF.

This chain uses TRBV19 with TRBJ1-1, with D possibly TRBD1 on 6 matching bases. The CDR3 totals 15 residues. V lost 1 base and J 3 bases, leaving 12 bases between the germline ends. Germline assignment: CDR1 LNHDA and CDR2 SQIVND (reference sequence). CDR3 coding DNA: TGTGCCAGTAGTATAGGTGGGGGGGCGGACACTGAAGCTTTCTTT. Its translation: CASSIGGGADTEAFF.